The rows below give T cell receptor beta chains drawn from one sample of a study of human T cells and chemical hapten exposure. TCRdb processed the RACE reads anew with MiXCR; each CDR3 protein has one entry. The repertoire holds around 120,000 distinct CDR3 sequences, with approximately 13% as singletons. This specimen consisted of whole blood, obtained in connection with sensitization to the hapten diphenylcyclopropenone (DPC). The source is a man between 18 and 35 years old with alopecia areata. Some clones in this sample may be carry-over from other donors' samples. The CDR3 runs from the conserved cysteine through the conserved F or W. A D gene is named only where the DNA matches it firmly.

J gene,V gene,D gene,CDR3 protein
TRBJ2-7,TRBV14,TRBD1,CASSQEARGLNEQYF
TRBJ1-2,TRBV18,NA,CASSPRASKAYGYTF
TRBJ1-1,TRBV11-2,NA,CASSSGLRGSGEAFF
TRBJ2-3,TRBV28,NA,CASSLRASTDTQYF
TRBJ2-5,TRBV7-8,TRBD2,CASSPRGTQETQYF
TRBJ1-5,TRBV20-1,NA,CSAGRVNSNQPQHF
TRBJ1-1,TRBV7-3,TRBD1,CASSQGAGTEAFF
TRBJ1-1,TRBV4-3,NA,CASSQEEYRMAFF
TRBJ1-1,TRBV19,TRBD1,CASSILEQGEAFF
TRBJ1-2,TRBV11-2,NA,CASSLGEGGGGYTF
TRBJ2-1,TRBV4-3,TRBD2,CASSTRIAGGSYNEQFF
TRBJ1-2,TRBV6-2/TRBV6-3,NA,CASSYGVYGYTF
TRBJ1-5,TRBV10-3,NA,CAISDGTSSNQPQHF
TRBJ2-5,TRBV9,TRBD2,CASSAPRGEKETQYF
TRBJ1-6,TRBV10-3,TRBD1,CATRQGGDNSPLHF
TRBJ1-5,TRBV7-9,NA,CASSFGEVSGNQPQHF
TRBJ2-5,TRBV6-2/TRBV6-3,TRBD2,CASSYSLGLVGGETQYF
TRBJ2-3,TRBV12-3/TRBV12-4,NA,CAAQGTNTDTQYF
TRBJ1-1,TRBV7-6,NA,CASSTYGAANTEAFF
TRBJ2-3,TRBV14,TRBD2,CASSTTSGSTDTQYF
TRBJ2-3,TRBV7-9,TRBD1,CASSLVGTGGTDTQYF
TRBJ1-4,TRBV12-3/TRBV12-4,TRBD1,CASSLGQGAGREKLFF
TRBJ2-1,TRBV28,NA,CASSLRQGRGSYNEQFF
TRBJ2-1,TRBV3-1,TRBD1,CASSQEGQGPYNEQFF
TRBJ2-5,TRBV29-1,NA,CSAETQYF
TRBJ1-5,TRBV20-1,NA,CSARDARFFNQPQHF
TRBJ2-7,TRBV13,TRBD1,CASSRAEKGQGDEQYF